This TCR beta chain derives from a study of T-cell reconstitution after alpha-beta-depleted transplantation in children. Germline loops: CDR1 SGHRS, CDR2 YFSETQ. V shed 1 base and J 4 bases; nucleotides not matched to a gene: 8. The CDR3 covers 17 residues. The TCRbeta library incorporated unique molecular identifiers. Using its own MiXCR run on the PCR reads, TCRdb lists one record per CDR3 protein. The sample has about 590,000 distinct CDR3 sequences; 10% to 15% are singletons. Turning to this clonotype: Its antigen remains unknown.

Study-level findings and limits: At one year after transplant, newly produced T cells mostly accounted for T-cell counts and diversity.

The chain has TRBV5-1 and TRBJ2-5; 12 nucleotides line up with TRBD2. The sequence came from a male patient younger than 18 who had a stem cell transplant for acute myeloid leukemia, so the T cells may come from the graft donor. The sample consisted of PBMCs, mostly from graft donor cells, taken 360 days after TCRalphabeta/CD19-depleted stem cell transplant. CDR3 sequence: CASSLLLAGGERETQYF. As DNA, the CDR3 is TGCGCCAGCAGCTTGCTCCTAGCGGGAGGGGAGAGAGAGACCCAGTACTTC.